The clone carrying this T cell receptor (beta chain) appeared many times. V dropped 2 bases and J dropped 4 bases, with 7 bases sitting between them. This CDR3 has 13 amino acids. MiXCR, applied by TCRdb to the 5' RACE reads, yields one record per CDR3 protein. This sample has 300,000 to 400,000 distinct CDR3 sequences, with 20% to 25% found just once. This sample is drawn from a study of CD8 T cells in ankylosing spondylitis. The TCR sequence derives from a male donor with ankylosing spondylitis or in good health (not recorded which). The sequenced material came from blood, either unsorted or a sorted T cell fraction (not recorded which). V gene TRBV12-3 or TRBV12-4 combines with J gene TRBJ2-3, with D uncertain. Here the CDR3 DNA reads TGTGCCAGCAGTTTAACCCCGCCAGATACGCAGTATTTT. It specifies CASSLTPPDTQYF.